This T cell receptor (beta chain) was sequenced for a study of blood T cell repertoires in COVID-19. Turning to the study itself: The United States, Italy and Spain were the sources of the acute and convalescent COVID-19 samples. T cells, B-cell-depleted T cells, or PBMCs supplied cDNA or gDNA.

Per the original data handling: Estimation of nucleated cell counts relied on the amplification of reference gene primers. TCRdb's copy holds only in-frame clones and misses some; the assay was immunoSEQ multiplex PCR. D and trimming come from the DNA, and the V and J calls and clone size come from that table. The table has about 170,000 clones, about 86% seen once. Germline-derived CDR1 and CDR2 are MDHEN and SYDVKM. Unmatched junction bases numbered 9, after V lost 5 bases and J lost 4 bases. This CDR3 contains 15 residues. Seattle's cohort entered during active infection and was followed longitudinally.

Sequencing used peripheral blood. This chain joins TRBV28 and TRBJ1-1; 8 bases match TRBD1. The receptor comes from a woman aged 55 to 70 with COVID-19, enrolled during active disease. The CDR3 reads CASSPVDRVSTEAFF. Here the CDR3 DNA reads TGTGCCAGCAGTCCCGTGGACAGGGTCAGCACTGAAGCTTTCTTT.